This is a list of T cell receptor beta chains from one sample in a study of blood T cell repertoires in COVID-19. Measured with immunoSEQ multiplex PCR; TCRdb has only the in-frame clones, and not every one. The table includes tens of thousands of clones, approximately 86% detected once. The sample was peripheral blood. These receptor sequences come from an elderly woman with acute or convalescent COVID-19. Both conserved end residues are part of each CDR3. The D gene is left open where the match is weak. Clone size is shown for a subset of rows, as once, few, many or a class of expanded clone.

v_gene	d_gene	abundance	j_gene	CDR3nt	CDR3aa
TRBV11-2	NA	NA	TRBJ1-1	TGTGCCAGCAGCTTACAGGGTCCTGAAGCTTTCTTT	CASSLQGPEAFF
TRBV5-4	NA	NA	TRBJ2-3	TGTGCCAGCAGCGCTACTAGCACAGATACGCAGTATTTT	CASSATSTDTQYF
TRBV5-4	TRBD2	NA	TRBJ2-3	TGTGCCAGCAGCTTGGCCAGCGGGGGGCCAGATACGCAGTATTTT	CASSLASGGPDTQYF
TRBV7-8	NA	NA	TRBJ2-7	TGTGCCAGCAGAGGGGTCTCCTACGAGCAGTACTTC	CASRGVSYEQYF
TRBV18	TRBD1	NA	TRBJ1-4	TGTGCCAGCTCCGCCTCGCAAGACAGGGCTCTGTTTTTT	CASSASQDRALFF
TRBV6-6	TRBD2	NA	TRBJ2-1	TGTGCCAGCAGTTACCCGGGACTAGCGGGGAACAATGAGCAGTTCTTC	CASSYPGLAGNNEQFF
TRBV5-1	TRBD1	NA	TRBJ2-7	TGCGCCAGCAACCGGGACAGGGGCGACGAGCAGTACTTC	CASNRDRGDEQYF
TRBV2	TRBD1	once	TRBJ2-2	TGTGCCAGCAGGGGACAGCCTAACACCGGGGAGCTGTTTTTT	CASRGQPNTGELFF
TRBV24-1	NA	NA	TRBJ2-7	TGTGCCACCAGTGATCCTAAAAAGGAGCCTCGGGAGCAGTACTTC	CATSDPKKEPREQYF
TRBV2	TRBD1	NA	TRBJ2-5	TGTGCCAGCAGTGAATTCACAGGGGGGTTCCAAGAGACCCAGTACTTC	CASSEFTGGFQETQYF
TRBV11-1	NA	NA	TRBJ1-3	TGTGCCAGCAGCCCAGGGGAAACTGGAAACACCATATATTTT	CASSPGETGNTIYF
TRBV5-1	NA	few	TRBJ2-1	TGCGCCAGCAGCTTCAGGGGAAATGAGCAGTTCTTC	CASSFRGNEQFF
TRBV18	NA	NA	TRBJ1-2	TGTGCCAGCTCATCTCTTTTGAGTGAAGGCTACACCTTC	CASSSLLSEGYTF